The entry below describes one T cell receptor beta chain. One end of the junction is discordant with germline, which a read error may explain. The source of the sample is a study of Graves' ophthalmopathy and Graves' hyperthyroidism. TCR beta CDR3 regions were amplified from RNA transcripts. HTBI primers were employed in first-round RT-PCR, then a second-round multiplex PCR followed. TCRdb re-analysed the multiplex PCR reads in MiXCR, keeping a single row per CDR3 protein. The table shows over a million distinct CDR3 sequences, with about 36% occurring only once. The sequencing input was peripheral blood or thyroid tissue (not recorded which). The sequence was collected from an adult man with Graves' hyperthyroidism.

The CDR3 protein is CASSLAALGGQPQHF. The CDR3 DNA reads as TGTGCCAGCAGTTTAGCGGCCCTCGGGGGACAGCCCCAGCATTTT. The V and J genes are TRBV7-2 and TRBJ1-5, with TRBD1 as a possible D gene (5 bases). The germline CDR1 and CDR2 sequences are SGHTA and FQGNSA. The CDR3 is 15 residues long.